This entry concerns a single T cell receptor beta chain. The record originates from a study of blood T cells in healthy people across ages. The germline CDR1 and CDR2 sequences are SGHRS and YFSETQ. The CDR3 covers 16 residues. Unmatched junction bases numbered 12, after V lost 3 bases and J lost 7 bases. Primed by a sample-barcoded 5' primer and a J-beta primer mix, a second PCR proceeded for about 6 to 11 cycles. MiXCR, run by TCRdb on the 5' RACE reads, gives a single entry per CDR3 protein. The profile covers 1.5 million to 2 million distinct CDR3 sequences, with about 49% appearing a single time and over 2% taken by the ten largest.

The TCR sequence derives from a woman aged 40-49 years in good health. This rearrangement joins TRBV5-1 to TRBJ2-1; 8 nucleotides line up with TRBD1. What was sequenced was blood. The CDR3 sequence: CASSSIRGQGRNEQFF. CDR3 nucleotide sequence: TGCGCCAGCAGCTCGATCAGGGGGCAGGGTAGGAATGAGCAGTTCTTC.